The 7 T cell receptor beta chains given below trace back to one sample, sequenced in a study of shared clonotypes between healthy human individuals. TCRdb's table, derived via immunoSEQ multiplex PCR, lists solely in-frame clones and lacks some. Of some 350,000 clones in the sample, approximately 79% were seen once. The specimen sequenced was memory CD4+ T cells sorted from blood. Subset denoted: CD45RA-negative fraction. These receptors all come from a man younger than 40 in good health.

This clone came up a few times. The rearrangement uses TRBV11-3 and TRBJ2-7, with TRBD1 matching 9 bases. Germline-derived CDR1 and CDR2 are SGHNT and YENEEA. Losses at the gene ends were 5 bases for V and 7 bases for J; bases not matched to a gene: 12. This CDR3 spans 15 amino acids. The CDR3 loop reads CASSQGTGLGEEQYF. The DNA of the CDR3 is TGTGCCAGCAGCCAAGGGACAGGGCTGGGGGAAGAGCAGTACTTC.

CDR3 coding DNA: TGTGCCAGCAGTGCCCTGGGCGTCGACTACGAGCAGTACTTC. It translates to CASSALGVDYEQYF. The chain uses TRBV6-5 and TRBJ2-7, with D unclear. Trimming shortened V by 5 bases and J by 3 bases, and 14 bases separated the two germline ends. This CDR3 is built from 14 residues. Looked up from germline, CDR1 is MNHEY and CDR2 is SVGAGI.

The gene calls are TRBV7-9 and TRBJ2-2; 10 bases map to TRBD2. Germline V gene data show CDR1 as SEHNR and CDR2 as FQNEAQ (reference sequence). V was clipped by 2 bases and J by 4 bases; unmatched bases: 1. This CDR3 spans 15 amino acids. The CDR3 bases are TGTGCCAGCAGCTTACTAGCGGGAGCCACCGGGGAGCTGTTTTTT. The encoded protein is CASSLLAGATGELFF. Filled out from reference TRBV7-9 and TRBJ2-2, the complete variable domain reads DTGVSQNPRHKITKRGQNVTFRCDPISEHNRLYWYRQTLGQGPEFLTYFQNEAQLEKSRLLSDRFSAERPKGSFSTLEIQRTEQGDSAMYLCASSLLAGATGELFFGEGSRLTVL.

This clone was counted between two and nine times. V and J are TRBV4-1 and TRBJ2-1; 13 bases are shared with TRBD2. The CDR3 consists of 19 residues. J was trimmed by 7 bases and V by 3 bases; bases with no gene match: 15. Germline lookup yields CDR1 MGHRA and CDR2 YSYEKL. DNA for the CDR3: TGCGCCAGCAGCCACCCTGTAATGGGGTCGACTAGCGGGAGGAATGAGCAGTTCTTC. Its protein is CASSHPVMGSTSGRNEQFF.

This clone was seen a few times. V is TRBV6-5 and J is TRBJ1-5, with D maybe TRBD1 (6 bases). Germline assignment: CDR1 MNHEY and CDR2 SVGAGI. The CDR3 sequence is 14 residues long. V gave up 4 bases and J gave up 5 bases, with 12 bases separating them. The CDR3 coding sequence is TGTGCCAGCAGTTTAGACAGGACTTATCAGCCCCAGCATTTT. Translated, it gives CASSLDRTYQPQHF.

This clone has just a few counts. V and J are TRBV7-6 and TRBJ2-1, with TRBD1 matching over 9 bases. This CDR3 is built from 14 residues. Germline V lookup: CDR1 SGHVS, CDR2 FNYEAQ. Trimming at V came to 6 bases and at J to 7 bases, leaving 7 bases not matched to a gene. The chain's CDR3 is CASSARDRVNEQFF. The CDR3, as DNA: TGTGCCAGCAGTGCCCGGGACAGGGTAAATGAGCAGTTCTTC.

The genes are TRBV5-1 and TRBJ1-2; TRBD1 matches at 8 bases. Per the germline V gene, CDR1 is SGHRS and CDR2 is YFSETQ. With V trimmed by 2 bases and J by 6 bases, 15 bases remained unmatched. The CDR3 consists of 17 residues. CDR3 loop: CASSFPSRTGKGNGYTF. The CDR3 bases are TGCGCCAGCAGCTTCCCCAGCAGGACAGGGAAGGGGAATGGCTACACCTTC.